Shown below are 27 T cell receptor beta chains from a single sample sequenced in a study of T-cell memory formation after mild COVID-19. Each CDR3 protein gets one entry after TCRdb re-called the 5' RACE reads with MiXCR. In the table there are hundreds of thousands of distinct CDR3 sequences, around 18% of which are singletons. What was sequenced was PBMCs or a T cell subset sorted from them (not recorded which). Source of these receptors: an adult woman who had mild COVID-19 (a few samples of this study predate the infection). Cell type and time point are not known.

V usage is TRBV7-9 and J usage is TRBJ2-1; 10 positions agree with TRBD2. This CDR3 spans 15 amino acids. V was pared by 8 bases and J by 9 bases, with 13 bases of the junction left unmatched. Germline values: CDR1 SEHNR, CDR2 FQNEAQ (reference sequence). CDR3 protein: CASGTSAETYGEQFF. The CDR3 DNA follows: TGTGCCAGCGGGACTAGCGCCGAAACCTATGGTGAGCAGTTCTTC.

The genes are TRBV25-1 and TRBJ2-1; 10 nucleotides line up with TRBD1. Germline CDR1 reads MGHDK; CDR2 reads SYGVNS. The CDR3 is 14 amino acids. Germline trimming cut 4 bases from V and 10 bases from J; bases unmatched to any gene: 7. The CDR3 is CASSGTGGLREQFF. The CDR3 bases are TGTGCCAGCAGTGGGACAGGGGGATTGAGGGAGCAGTTCTTC. Supplemented by reference TRBV25-1 and TRBJ2-1, the full variable domain reads EADIYQTPRYLVIGTGKKITLECSQTMGHDKMYWYQQDPGMELHLIHYSYGVNSTEKGDLSSESTVSRIRTEHFPLTLESARPSHTSQYLCASSGTGGLREQFFGPGTRLTVL.

CDR3 coding DNA: TGTGCCTGGGGACAAAGGACGGTCTATGGCTACACCTTC. Translation: CAWGQRTVYGYTF. This chain joins TRBV30 and TRBJ1-2; D possibly corresponds to TRBD1 (5 bases). CDR1 is GTSNPN, CDR2 SVGIG, per germline (reference sequence). The CDR3 is 13 amino acids. The germline V and J ends were trimmed by 5 bases and 4 bases, with 14 bases remaining between them.

J is TRBJ2-1 and V is TRBV25-1; tentatively, D is TRBD1 (7 bases). The CDR3 runs 11 residues. The germline gives CDR1 MGHDK, CDR2 SYGVNS. V lost 11 bases and J 8 bases, leaving 13 bases between the germline ends. The CDR3 spells CAGGGGDEQFF. CDR3 DNA sequence: TGTGCCGGAGGAGGGGGCGATGAGCAGTTCTTC.

This chain joins TRBV18 and TRBJ1-1; weak D call: TRBD1 (5 bases). V was pared by 3 bases and J by 1 base, with 12 bases between. CDR1 is KGHSH and CDR2 is LQKENI in the germline V gene. The CDR3 has 15 amino acids. The CDR3 spells CASSPGTDWNTEAFF. Written as DNA, the CDR3 is TGTGCCAGCTCACCGGGGACGGATTGGAACACTGAAGCTTTCTTT.

The chain has TRBV7-3 and TRBJ2-1, with a possible D match to TRBD1 (7 bases). Trimming took 2 bases from V and 5 from J, leaving 13 bases between them. Germline CDR1 reads SGHTA; CDR2 reads FQGTGA. This CDR3 spans 15 amino acids. The CDR3 region is CASSLGQGGHNEQFF. CDR3 sequence (DNA): TGTGCCAGCAGCTTAGGGCAGGGGGGCCACAATGAGCAGTTCTTC.

The rearrangement links TRBV6-2 or TRBV6-3 to TRBJ2-4; D is unresolved. The CDR3 has 16 residues. The germline V gene has CDR1 MNHEY and CDR2 SVGEGT. Trimming removed 4 bases from V and 1 base from J, with 14 bases in between. The CDR3 reads CASSSSLLYAKNIQYF. In DNA form, the CDR3 reads TGTGCCAGCAGTTCAAGTCTTCTCTACGCCAAAAACATTCAGTACTTC.

The chain employs TRBV9 and TRBJ1-2, with TRBD1 matching over 7 bases. The CDR3 is made up of 16 amino acids. Germline CDR1 is SGDLS and CDR2 is YYNGEE. J gave up 2 bases and V 0 bases, and 7 bases lay outside the gene matches. CDR3 DNA sequence: TGTGCCAGCAGCGTAGATAGGACAGGATTGAACTATGGCTACACCTTC. Protein product: CASSVDRTGLNYGYTF.

This clonotype has just a few counts. The DNA of the CDR3 is TGTGCCTGGAGTGTGGGAACTGACCAGTTCTTC. Its translation: CAWSVGTDQFF. The chain uses TRBV30 and TRBJ2-1, with D uncertain. The CDR3 is 11 amino acids. In germline, CDR1 is GTSNPN, CDR2 SVGIG (reference sequence). V was shortened by 0 bases and J by 13 bases, with 10 bases between the two germline ends.

The chain joins TRBV7-6 to TRBJ1-1; D possibly corresponds to TRBD1 (5 bases). Germline V CDR1 and CDR2: SGHVS, FNYEAQ. Deletions cut 2 bases from V and 0 bases from J, with 16 bases between. This CDR3 contains 17 residues. In nucleotides, the CDR3 is TGTGCCAGCAGCTTACTGAGCGCGGGGGTTATGAACACTGAAGCTTTCTTT. Protein sequence: CASSLLSAGVMNTEAFF.

This clonotype was detected only a few times. J is TRBJ2-1 and V is TRBV9; 7 nucleotides match TRBD1. The V segment lost 4 bases and the J segment 2 bases; nucleotides outside the gene matches: 3. Germline V gene data show CDR1 as SGDLS and CDR2 as YYNGEE. This CDR3 has 14 amino acids. Here the CDR3 reads CASSTGQTYNEQFF. The CDR3 coding sequence is TGTGCCAGCAGCACGGGACAGACCTACAATGAGCAGTTCTTC.

This chain links TRBV3-1 with TRBJ2-7, with D uncertain. This CDR3 is 13 amino acids long. The germline CDR1 and CDR2 sequences are LGHDT and YNNKEL (reference sequence). Trimming removed 1 base from V and 5 bases from J, with 9 bases in between. CDR3 nucleotides: TGTGCCAGCAGCCAAGGAGCTGGCAACGAGCAGTACTTC. This codes for CASSQGAGNEQYF.

This clonotype has more than one count but fewer than ten. The chain employs TRBV28 and TRBJ1-2; 9 nucleotides match TRBD1. With V trimmed by 11 bases and J by 3 bases, 4 bases remained unmatched. CDR1 and CDR2 (germline): MDHEN, SYDVKM. This CDR3 spans 12 amino acids. CDR3 protein: CALGQGDYGYTF. The CDR3, as DNA: TGTGCCCTGGGACAGGGAGACTATGGCTACACCTTC.

The table lists this clonotype with many counts. The genes are TRBV7-2 and TRBJ2-2; 7 bases fit TRBD2. The CDR3 extends over 13 amino acids. Germline values: CDR1 SGHTA, CDR2 FQGNSA. CDR3 region: CAAGRLNTGELFF. The CDR3 DNA sequence: TGTGCAGCGGGGAGGCTGAACACCGGGGAGCTGTTTTTT. Variable domain in full (rest from reference TRBV7-2 and TRBJ2-2): GAGVSQSPSNKVTEKGKDVELRCDPISGHTALYWYRQSLGQGLEFLIYFQGNSAPDKSGLPSDRFSAERTGGSVSTLTIQRTQQEDSAVYLCAAGRLNTGELFFGEGSRLTVL.

The chain uses TRBV5-6 and TRBJ2-7, with 9 bases that match TRBD1. The CDR3 has 13 amino acids. CDR1 is SGHDT and CDR2 is YYEEEE in the germline V gene. J was trimmed by 7 bases and V by 0 bases; bases with no gene match: 2. This chain's CDR3 is CASSLDRGHEQYF. CDR3 sequence (DNA): TGTGCCAGCAGCTTGGACAGGGGGCATGAGCAGTACTTC.

CDR3 amino acids: CSARADRGRGTDTQYF. In DNA form, the CDR3 reads TGCAGTGCTAGAGCGGACAGGGGAAGAGGCACAGATACGCAGTATTTT. The chain combines TRBV20-1 with TRBJ2-3; 9 nucleotides match TRBD1. Germline V gene data show CDR1 as DFQATT and CDR2 as SNEGSKA (reference sequence). V was pared by 1 base and J by 1 base, with 6 bases of the junction left unmatched. The CDR3 contains 16 residues.

The rearrangement uses TRBV20-1 and TRBJ2-1; D is unresolved. Trimming pared 2 bases from V and 6 bases from J, leaving 23 bases between. Germline V gene data show CDR1 as DFQATT and CDR2 as SNEGSKA (reference sequence). The CDR3 covers 17 residues. The CDR3 loop is CSARLPPVLTYINEQFF. CDR3 bases: TGCAGTGCTAGACTCCCGCCGGTGCTGACGTACATCAATGAGCAGTTCTTC.

This clonotype has just a few counts. The chain employs TRBV3-1 and TRBJ2-7, with no clear D. The CDR3 covers 15 residues. Germline CDR1 reads LGHDT; CDR2 reads YNNKEL (reference sequence). The V end lost 1 base, the J end lost 2 bases, and 12 bases lay between the germline ends. The CDR3 DNA is TGTGCCAGCAGCCAAGCGTGGCAGGCGGCCTACGAGCAGTACTTC. Translated, it gives CASSQAWQAAYEQYF.

V and J are TRBV5-5 and TRBJ2-3, with a weak D call TRBD2 (6 bases). V shed 6 bases and J shed 4 bases, with 15 bases lying between them. The CDR3 totals 14 residues. Germline CDR1 reads SGHKS; CDR2 reads YYEKEE (reference sequence). In nucleotides, the CDR3 is TGTGCCAGCAACTCTAGGTCGGGGGCAGATACGCAGTATTTT. It codes for CASNSRSGADTQYF.

The chain employs TRBV4-2 and TRBJ2-3, with D perhaps being TRBD1 or TRBD2 (5 bases each). This CDR3 is 16 amino acids long. Germline CDR1 is LGHNA and CDR2 is YNFKEQ. The V end was cut by 5 bases, the J end by 4 bases, with 19 bases between. DNA of the CDR3: TGTGCCAGCAGCACAGAGACCTCTGGGGACCCAGATACGCAGTATTTT. Amino acid sequence: CASSTETSGDPDTQYF.

The chain is built from TRBV20-1 and TRBJ2-3; 11 bases are shared with TRBD2. Per germline, CDR1 DFQATT and CDR2 SNEGSKA (reference sequence). The ends lost 1 base at V and 5 bases at J; junction bases unmatched: 5. The CDR3 totals 15 residues. CDR3 nucleotide sequence: TGCAGTGCTAGAGGATTAGCGGGAGGGGTAGATACGCAGTATTTT. Protein: CSARGLAGGVDTQYF.

The V and J genes are TRBV7-2 and TRBJ2-7; TRBD1 matches 10 bases. Unmatched junction bases numbered 5, after V lost 5 bases and J lost 4 bases. Germline values: CDR1 SGHTA, CDR2 FQGNSA. This CDR3 comprises 14 residues. CDR3 loop: CASSARGQGYEQYF. The CDR3 region has the DNA TGTGCCAGCAGCGCGCGGGGACAGGGGTACGAGCAGTACTTC.

The gene calls are TRBV4-1 and TRBJ2-3, with D perhaps TRBD2 (5 bases). Germline CDR1 and CDR2: MGHRA and YSYEKL. Trimming stripped 0 bases from V and 0 bases from J, with 13 bases between. This CDR3 has 17 residues. In DNA form, the CDR3 reads TGCGCCAGCAGCCAAGATGCCCGGGGTATTAGCACAGATACGCAGTATTTT. Encoded protein: CASSQDARGISTDTQYF.

This clonotype was detected ten times or more. The chain links TRBV7-2 to TRBJ2-1; D gene ambiguous. Germline V lookup: CDR1 SGHTA, CDR2 FQGNSA. Trimming left V 5 bases short and J 6 bases short, with 8 bases between. This CDR3 region has 12 residues. The CDR3 coding sequence is TGTGCCAGCAGCATACTTGGCAATGAGCAGTTCTTC. Translated: CASSILGNEQFF.

The CDR3 here is CASSLRGPNYGYTF. CDR3 sequence (DNA): TGTGCCAGCAGTCTCAGGGGGCCGAACTATGGCTACACCTTC. The rearrangement links TRBV28 to TRBJ1-2; TRBD1 matches 8 bases. The CDR3 contains 14 residues. V was clipped by 5 bases and J by 2 bases; unmatched bases: 4. Germline CDR1 and CDR2: MDHEN and SYDVKM.

The chain carries TRBV6-5 and TRBJ2-7; no reliable D call. V gave up 7 bases and J gave up 6 bases, with 10 bases separating them. CDR1 is MNHEY and CDR2 is SVGAGI in the germline V gene. The CDR3 spans 11 residues. The CDR3 DNA sequence: TGTGCCAGCACCTCCCGAGGCGAGCAGTACTTC. Its protein is CASTSRGEQYF.

V gene TRBV29-1 combines with J gene TRBJ2-1; D is undetermined. This CDR3 has 11 amino acids. Germline CDR1 is SQVTM and CDR2 is ANQGSEA. V was pared by 6 bases and J by 3 bases, with 6 bases between. CDR3 coding DNA: TGCAGCGTGGTGGACTACAATGAGCAGTTCTTC. Translated, it gives CSVVDYNEQFF.